A single sample is the source of the 9 T cell receptor beta chains below, sequenced in a study of blood T cell repertoires in COVID-19. The assay was immunoSEQ multiplex PCR, and TCRdb's table has in-frame clones only and misses some. The sample consists of under 150,000 clones, approximately 81% of them appearing once. The sequenced sample was peripheral blood. These TCRs come from a human donor in a cohort sampled during active COVID-19.

This sequence joins TRBV5-6 and TRBJ2-7; 7 bases align to TRBD1. The CDR3 is made up of 13 amino acids. J was trimmed by 4 bases and V by 4 bases; bases with no gene match: 5. Per the germline V gene, CDR1 is SGHDT and CDR2 is YYEEEE. The chain's CDR3 is CASSRIQGYEQYF. The CDR3 DNA follows: TGTGCCAGCAGCAGGATACAGGGGTACGAGCAGTACTTC.

The rearrangement links TRBV10-2 to TRBJ2-7; TRBD1 agrees at 7 bases. Trimming took 2 bases from V and 6 from J; bases not matched to a gene: 4. Per the germline V gene, CDR1 is WSHSY and CDR2 is SAAADI. The CDR3 contains 13 residues. The CDR3 loop is CASSENTGVEQYF. The CDR3 DNA sequence: TGCGCCAGCAGTGAGAACACAGGGGTCGAGCAGTACTTC.

The rearrangement uses TRBV6-6 and TRBJ2-1, with 10 bases fitting TRBD2. From germline, CDR1 is MNHNY and CDR2 SVGAGI (reference sequence). The CDR3 consists of 14 residues. Losses at the gene ends were 4 bases for V and 5 bases for J; bases not matched to a gene: 2. CDR3 loop: CASSLAGGHNEQFF. DNA of the CDR3: TGTGCCAGCAGTTTAGCGGGGGGACACAATGAGCAGTTCTTC.

The chain uses TRBV6-5 and TRBJ1-5; 8 bases align to TRBD1. V shed 7 bases and J 9 bases; nucleotides not matched to a gene: 11. Per germline, CDR1 MNHEY and CDR2 SVGAGI. The CDR3 is 14 amino acids. The CDR3 spells CASTIGQGFGPQHF. CDR3 sequence (DNA): TGTGCCAGCACTATAGGACAGGGTTTCGGGCCCCAGCATTTT.

The chain combines TRBV6-5 with TRBJ1-2; the match to TRBD1 covers 8 bases. CDR3 length equals 13 residues. CDR1 is MNHEY and CDR2 is SVGAGI in the germline V gene. V shed 7 bases and J 7 bases; nucleotides not matched to a gene: 8. The CDR3 sequence is CASTWAGGGGYTF. The CDR3 bases are TGTGCCAGCACGTGGGCAGGGGGCGGTGGCTACACCTTC.

The J gene is TRBJ1-5, the V gene TRBV5-4; 7 bases match TRBD1. V was clipped by 3 bases and J by 6 bases; unmatched bases: 6. Germline V CDR1 and CDR2: SGHNT, YYREEE (reference sequence). The CDR3 sequence is 14 residues long. The DNA of the CDR3 is TGTGCCAGCAGCTCCCAGGGGGAAGGTCAGCCCCAGCATTTT. Its translation: CASSSQGEGQPQHF.

The chain has TRBV4-3 and TRBJ2-1; 13 bases line up with TRBD2. The CDR3 extends over 19 amino acids. Trimming took 0 bases from V and 1 from J; bases not matched to a gene: 6. CDR1 and CDR2 (germline): LGHNA, YSLEER. The CDR3, as DNA: TGCGCCAGCAGCCAAGAGGCACTAGCGGGGGGGCGGTCCTACAATGAGCAGTTCTTC. Residues: CASSQEALAGGRSYNEQFF.

The CDR3 coding sequence is TGTGCCAGCAGCTTGATGGACAGTCCCTACAATGAGCAGTTCTTC. It translates to CASSLMDSPYNEQFF. This chain links TRBV5-5 with TRBJ2-1; D may be TRBD1 (6 bases). Trimming took off 1 base at V and 2 bases at J, with 10 bases between the two ends. Germline values: CDR1 SGHKS, CDR2 YYEKEE (reference sequence). This CDR3 comprises 15 residues. Combining the CDR3 with reference TRBV5-5 and TRBJ2-1 gives the whole variable domain DAGVTQSPTHLIKTRGQQVTLRCSPISGHKSVSWYQQVLGQGPQFIFQYYEKEERGRGNFPDRFSARQFPNYSSELNVNALLLGDSALYLCASSLMDSPYNEQFFGPGTRLTVL.

This chain joins TRBV7-2 and TRBJ2-5, with a weak D call TRBD1 (6 bases). V lost 1 base and J 1 base, leaving 16 bases between the germline ends. Germline-derived CDR1 and CDR2 are SGHTA and FQGNSA. The CDR3 is 17 amino acids. This CDR3 is CASSLVGAGALQETQYF. In DNA, the CDR3 is TGTGCCAGCAGCTTAGTAGGGGCAGGGGCTCTCCAAGAGACCCAGTACTTC.